Presented here are 5 T cell receptor beta chains from one specimen sequenced in a study of OX40 agonist ivuxolimab in advanced cancers. Here immunoSEQ multiplex PCR was the method, and the copy in TCRdb shows in-frame clones only, minus some. This table has over 60,000 clones, approximately 90% appearing once. The sequenced sample was CD4+ or CD8+ T cells sorted from blood, obtained in a trial of the OX40 agonist ivuxolimab. These receptors were obtained from an adult with an advanced solid tumor such as melanoma, head and neck, liver or kidney cancer.

The chain recombines TRBV9 with TRBJ2-5, with 13 bases matching TRBD2. CDR1 is SGDLS and CDR2 is YYNGEE in the germline V gene. V lost 4 bases and J lost 4; bases outside the gene matches: 7. The CDR3 loop spans 16 amino acids. This CDR3 reads CASSLRLAGGGETQYF. The CDR3, as DNA: TGTGCCAGCAGCCTCAGACTAGCGGGAGGCGGAGAGACCCAGTACTTC.

The chain couples TRBV4-2 to TRBJ1-1; the match to TRBD1 covers 7 bases. Germline V gene sequence: CDR1 LGHNA, CDR2 YNFKEQ. This CDR3 spans 16 amino acids. The J segment lost 7 bases and the V segment lost 1 base, leaving 12 bases of the junction unmatched. This CDR3 reads CASSQAYRTGSVEAFF. CDR3 in DNA: TGTGCCAGCAGCCAAGCCTACCGGACAGGCTCCGTTGAAGCTTTCTTT.

The rearrangement uses TRBV5-1 and TRBJ1-5; no clear D. Germline V gene lookup returns CDR1 SGHRS and CDR2 YFSETQ. The CDR3 runs 14 residues. Deletions cut 0 bases from V and 0 bases from J, with 4 bases between. The CDR3: CASSLGFSNQPQHF. CDR3 nucleotide sequence: TGCGCCAGCAGCTTGGGCTTTAGCAATCAGCCCCAGCATTTT.

This chain connects TRBV6-4 to TRBJ1-1, with D maybe TRBD1 (5 bases). The germline V gene encodes CDR1 MRHNA and CDR2 SNTAGT. V was clipped by 0 bases and J by 5 bases, with 10 bases between them. The CDR3 loop spans 14 amino acids. CDR3: CASSDSPGRTEAFF. The CDR3 coding sequence is TGTGCCAGCAGTGACTCCCCAGGGAGGACTGAAGCTTTCTTT.

The CDR3: CASTREGTDTQYF. The CDR3 DNA is TGTGCCAGCACCCGGGAGGGCACAGATACGCAGTATTTT. The rearrangement uses TRBV28 and TRBJ2-3, with TRBD2 matching 7 bases. Germline loops: CDR1 MDHEN, CDR2 SYDVKM. The CDR3 is 13 amino acids. With 7 bases clipped from V and 1 base from J, the junction kept 2 bases outside the gene matches.